These T cell receptor beta chains were read from a single sample in a study of shared T cell receptors in the human thymus. Assay: immunoSEQ multiplex PCR; the TCRdb copy retains only in-frame clones and omits some. The sample has about 380,000 clones; roughly 94% are singletons. Specimen: thymocytes. These receptors all come from a human donor. Both conserved end residues are part of each CDR3. D genes are given only for firm matches. Clone sizes are given selectively: once, few, many, or a class where the clone is expanded.

clone_size: NA; v_call: TRBV9; d_call: NA; j_call: TRBJ1-2; cdr3_aa: CASSVAPRPGREANYGYTF; cdr3_nt: TGTGCCAGCAGCGTAGCTCCTAGGCCGGGCAGGGAGGCTAACTATGGCTACACCTTC
clone_size: NA; v_call: TRBV27; d_call: NA; j_call: TRBJ2-3; cdr3_aa: CASSLRRIAPPEHSTDTQYF; cdr3_nt: TGTGCCAGCAGTCTTCGCCGGATAGCCCCGCCCGAACATAGCACAGATACGCAGTATTTT
clone_size: NA; v_call: TRBV6-5; d_call: NA; j_call: TRBJ1-4; cdr3_aa: CASRANEKLFF; cdr3_nt: TGTGCCAGCAGGGCGAATGAAAAACTGTTTTTT
clone_size: once; v_call: TRBV4-1; d_call: TRBD1; j_call: TRBJ1-1; cdr3_aa: CASSQEQGARTEAFF; cdr3_nt: TGCGCCAGCAGCCAAGAACAGGGGGCGAGAACTGAAGCTTTCTTT
clone_size: NA; v_call: TRBV5-1; d_call: TRBD2; j_call: TRBJ2-1; cdr3_aa: CASSCGLAGVDWSYNEQFF; cdr3_nt: TGCGCCAGCAGCTGTGGACTAGCGGGAGTGGATTGGTCCTACAATGAGCAGTTCTTC
clone_size: NA; v_call: TRBV9; d_call: NA; j_call: TRBJ2-1; cdr3_aa: CASSVGTPAPYNEQFF; cdr3_nt: TGTGCCAGCAGCGTAGGAACCCCCGCCCCCTACAATGAGCAGTTCTTC
clone_size: NA; v_call: TRBV14; d_call: TRBD1; j_call: TRBJ1-2; cdr3_aa: CASSQATRGPPDRGRDGYTF; cdr3_nt: TGTGCCAGCAGCCAAGCTACCCGGGGGCCTCCAGACAGGGGGCGAGATGGCTACACCTTC
clone_size: NA; v_call: TRBV27; d_call: TRBD2; j_call: TRBJ2-7; cdr3_aa: CASSPGGGYEQYF; cdr3_nt: TGTGCCAGCAGCCCCGGGGGGGGCTACGAGCAGTACTTC
clone_size: NA; v_call: TRBV20-1; d_call: NA; j_call: TRBJ2-7; cdr3_aa: CSASLFYEQYF; cdr3_nt: TGCAGTGCTTCCCTTTTCTACGAGCAGTACTTC
clone_size: NA; v_call: TRBV6-5; d_call: NA; j_call: TRBJ1-5; cdr3_aa: CASSRGGSQPQHF; cdr3_nt: TGTGCCAGCAGCCGCGGGGGATCCCAGCCCCAGCATTTT
clone_size: NA; v_call: TRBV10-3; d_call: NA; j_call: TRBJ1-3; cdr3_aa: CAIVETGRSGNTIYF; cdr3_nt: TGTGCCATCGTCGAGACAGGACGCTCTGGAAACACCATATATTTT
clone_size: NA; v_call: TRBV6-1; d_call: NA; j_call: TRBJ2-2; cdr3_aa: CASSEGVDTGELFF; cdr3_nt: TGTGCCAGCAGTGAAGGGGTGGACACCGGGGAGCTGTTTTTT
clone_size: NA; v_call: TRBV19; d_call: TRBD2; j_call: TRBJ2-1; cdr3_aa: CASSWQTSGDYNEQFF; cdr3_nt: TGTGCCAGTAGTTGGCAAACTAGCGGAGATTACAATGAGCAGTTCTTC
clone_size: NA; v_call: TRBV14; d_call: TRBD1; j_call: TRBJ2-7; cdr3_aa: CASSQEQTGVEQYF; cdr3_nt: TGTGCCAGCAGCCAAGAGCAGACAGGGGTCGAGCAGTACTTC
clone_size: NA; v_call: TRBV28; d_call: NA; j_call: TRBJ2-7; cdr3_aa: CASSWLRRDPSKYEQYF; cdr3_nt: TGTGCCAGCAGTTGGTTGAGGAGGGACCCTAGCAAGTACGAGCAGTACTTC
clone_size: NA; v_call: TRBV28; d_call: NA; j_call: TRBJ1-2; cdr3_aa: CASNPLEVDYGYTF; cdr3_nt: TGTGCCAGCAACCCACTCGAGGTGGACTATGGCTACACCTTC
clone_size: NA; v_call: TRBV14; d_call: NA; j_call: TRBJ2-1; cdr3_aa: CASSQRDLSYNEQFF; cdr3_nt: TGTGCCAGCAGCCAACGGGACCTCTCCTACAATGAGCAGTTCTTC
clone_size: NA; v_call: TRBV14; d_call: NA; j_call: TRBJ2-1; cdr3_aa: CASSQDWDSPNEQFF; cdr3_nt: TGTGCCAGCAGCCAAGATTGGGACTCGCCCAATGAGCAGTTCTTC
clone_size: NA; v_call: TRBV27; d_call: NA; j_call: TRBJ2-1; cdr3_aa: CASSSIGGRSYNEQFF; cdr3_nt: TGTGCCAGCAGTTCCATAGGGGGGCGGTCCTACAATGAGCAGTTCTTC
clone_size: NA; v_call: TRBV28; d_call: NA; j_call: TRBJ1-1; cdr3_aa: CASREGSWSLEAFF; cdr3_nt: TGTGCCAGCAGAGAAGGCAGTTGGTCCCTTGAAGCTTTCTTT
clone_size: NA; v_call: TRBV15; d_call: NA; j_call: TRBJ1-1; cdr3_aa: CATSGPPGAGTEAFF; cdr3_nt: TGTGCCACCTCGGGGCCACCAGGGGCGGGCACTGAAGCTTTCTTT
clone_size: NA; v_call: TRBV4-1; d_call: NA; j_call: TRBJ2-5; cdr3_aa: CASSHPPSLGGKQETQYF; cdr3_nt: TGCGCCAGCAGCCACCCTCCTAGCCTTGGCGGGAAACAAGAGACCCAGTACTTC
clone_size: once; v_call: TRBV20-1; d_call: NA; j_call: TRBJ2-3; cdr3_aa: CSARSHNWGYF; cdr3_nt: TGCAGTGCTAGAAGCCACAATTGGGGTTATTTT
clone_size: NA; v_call: TRBV4-1; d_call: TRBD2; j_call: TRBJ2-1; cdr3_aa: CASSQERLAGANEQFF; cdr3_nt: TGCGCCAGCAGCCAAGAACGGCTAGCGGGAGCCAATGAGCAGTTCTTC
clone_size: once; v_call: TRBV4-2; d_call: TRBD2; j_call: TRBJ2-1; cdr3_aa: CASRARVAGGPYNEQFF; cdr3_nt: TGTGCCAGCAGGGCAAGGGTAGCGGGAGGGCCATACAATGAGCAGTTCTTC
clone_size: NA; v_call: TRBV11-2; d_call: TRBD2; j_call: TRBJ2-1; cdr3_aa: CASSSLAVEQFF; cdr3_nt: TGTGCCAGCAGCTCACTAGCGGTTGAGCAGTTCTTC
clone_size: NA; v_call: TRBV9; d_call: NA; j_call: TRBJ2-7; cdr3_aa: CASSANRDSGAYEQYF; cdr3_nt: TGTGCCAGCAGCGCGAACCGGGACTCAGGGGCCTACGAGCAGTACTTC
clone_size: NA; v_call: TRBV28; d_call: NA; j_call: TRBJ2-7; cdr3_aa: CASSFRPQRREQYF; cdr3_nt: TGTGCCAGCAGTTTTCGACCTCAGAGGCGCGAGCAGTACTTC
clone_size: NA; v_call: TRBV28; d_call: NA; j_call: TRBJ1-5; cdr3_aa: CASSPAVVLNQPQHF; cdr3_nt: TGTGCCAGCAGCCCCGCGGTGGTTCTCAATCAGCCCCAGCATTTT
clone_size: NA; v_call: TRBV11-3; d_call: NA; j_call: TRBJ2-1; cdr3_aa: CASSLVLGGYNEQFF; cdr3_nt: TGTGCCAGCAGCCTAGTATTAGGAGGCTACAATGAGCAGTTCTTC